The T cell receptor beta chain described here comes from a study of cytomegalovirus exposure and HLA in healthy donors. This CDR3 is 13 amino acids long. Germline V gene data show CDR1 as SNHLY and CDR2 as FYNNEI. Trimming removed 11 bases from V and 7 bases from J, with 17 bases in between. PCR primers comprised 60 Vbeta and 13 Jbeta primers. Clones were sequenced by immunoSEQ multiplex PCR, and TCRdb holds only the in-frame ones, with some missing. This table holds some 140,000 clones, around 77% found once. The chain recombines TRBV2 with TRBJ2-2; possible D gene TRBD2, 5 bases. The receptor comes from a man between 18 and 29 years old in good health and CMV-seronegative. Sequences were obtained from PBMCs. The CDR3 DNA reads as TGTGCCGGTCTCCTTACGGCGGGCGGGGAGCTGTTTTTT. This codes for CAGLLTAGGELFF.